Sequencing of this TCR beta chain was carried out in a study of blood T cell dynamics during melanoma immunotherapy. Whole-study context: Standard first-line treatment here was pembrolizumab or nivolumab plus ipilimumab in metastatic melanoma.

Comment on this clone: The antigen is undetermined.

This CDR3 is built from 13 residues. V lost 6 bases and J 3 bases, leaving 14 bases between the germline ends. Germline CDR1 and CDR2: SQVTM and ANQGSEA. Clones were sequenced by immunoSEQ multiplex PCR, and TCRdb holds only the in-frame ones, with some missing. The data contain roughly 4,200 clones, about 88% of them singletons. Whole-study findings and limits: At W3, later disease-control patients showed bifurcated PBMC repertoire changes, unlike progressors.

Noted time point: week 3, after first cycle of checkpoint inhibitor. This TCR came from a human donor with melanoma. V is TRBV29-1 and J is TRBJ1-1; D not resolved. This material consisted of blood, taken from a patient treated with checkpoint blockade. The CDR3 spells CSVVLLKDTEAFF. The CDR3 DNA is TGCAGCGTAGTACTTCTTAAGGACACTGAAGCTTTCTTT.